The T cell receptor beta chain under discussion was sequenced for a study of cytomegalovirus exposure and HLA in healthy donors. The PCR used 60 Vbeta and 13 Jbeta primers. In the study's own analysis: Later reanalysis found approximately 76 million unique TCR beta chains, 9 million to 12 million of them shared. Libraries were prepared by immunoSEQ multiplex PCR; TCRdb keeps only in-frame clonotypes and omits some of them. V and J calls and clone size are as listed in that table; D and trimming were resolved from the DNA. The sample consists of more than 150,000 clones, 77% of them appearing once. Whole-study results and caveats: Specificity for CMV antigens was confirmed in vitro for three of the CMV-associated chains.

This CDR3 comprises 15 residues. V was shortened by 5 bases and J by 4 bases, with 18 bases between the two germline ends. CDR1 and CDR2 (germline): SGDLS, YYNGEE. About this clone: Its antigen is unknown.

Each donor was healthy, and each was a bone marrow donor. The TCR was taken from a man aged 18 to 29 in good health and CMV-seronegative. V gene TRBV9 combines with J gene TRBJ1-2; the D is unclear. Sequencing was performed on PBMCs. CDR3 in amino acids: CASRSAGSPPYGYTF. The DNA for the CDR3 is TGTGCCAGCAGGTCGGCGGGGTCTCCCCCCTATGGCTACACCTTC.